The source of this T cell receptor beta chain is a study of T cell repertoires in cytomegalovirus infection. This CDR3 has 14 amino acids. Between the trimmed V and J ends, which lost 5 bases and 6 bases, there was a span of 14 bases. The germline V gene encodes CDR1 MNHEY and CDR2 SVGAGI. TCRdb reprocessed the reads via MiXCR and lists one record per CDR3 protein. The sample has a few hundred thousand distinct CDR3 sequences; approximately 24% are singletons. This clonotype has only one observation. This chain joins TRBV6-5 and TRBJ2-1; possibly TRBD2 for D (6 bases). Input material: CD8+ T cells from PBMCs. The clonotype comes from a human donor in good health (CMV status not recorded). Some clones in this sample may be carry-over from other donors' samples. CDR3 in amino acids: CASSPMGGGNEQFF. The CDR3 nucleotides read TGTGCCAGCAGTCCGATGGGGGGTGGCAATGAGCAGTTCTTC.